Included here is one T cell receptor (beta chain) sequence, with context. Its antigen is unidentified. These data belong to a study of response to subunit inactivated influenza vaccine. CDR1 MNHEY and CDR2 SVGEGT come from the germline V gene. Trimming removed 1 base from V and 6 bases from J; junction bases left unmatched: 4. CDR3 length equals 15 residues. MiXCR, run by TCRdb on the RT-PCR reads, gives a single entry per CDR3 protein. The sample yields about 700,000 distinct CDR3 sequences, about 15% seen once. Study-wide results and limits: Each seasonal flu vaccination may recruit only limited new T cells, authors suggested.

The starting material was PBMCs from blood, obtained 14 to 15 days before vaccination. This TCR derives from a man aged 45-65 years who received an inactivated influenza vaccine. The chain uses TRBV6-2 or TRBV6-3 and TRBJ2-2, with 8 nucleotides matching TRBD2. For the CDR3, the DNA is TGTGCCAGCAGTTACTTTTCGGGAGGGCCCGGGGAGCTGTTTTTT. This gives the protein CASSYFSGGPGELFF.